The 10 T cell receptor beta chains below were found in one sample sequenced in a study of blood T cell repertoires in COVID-19 (dated by TCRdb to 2019 to 2021). Library creation used the immunoSEQ multiplex PCR assay. Imported from immuneACCESS, the table was reduced by TCRdb to in-frame sequences with V and J called. These copies leave out some clones; in studies compared against another copy, an unresolved V gene accounts for under half, and the cause of the remainder is not known. In this sample the table shows about 200,000 clones, approximately 80% of which occur a single time. Together, the top ten hold approximately 0.9% of the sample. The sequencing input was peripheral blood. These receptors were taken from a man aged 55 to 70 with COVID-19, enrolled during active disease.

The chain has TRBV15 and TRBJ2-7; possible D gene TRBD1, 5 bases. The ends were cut back, 4 bases at V and 0 bases at J, with 7 bases in the middle. The CDR3 is made up of 13 amino acids. The germline CDR1 and CDR2 sequences are LNHNV and YYDKDF (reference sequence). This chain's CDR3 is CATSIDSSYEQYF. CDR3 DNA: TGTGCCACCAGCATAGACAGCTCCTACGAGCAGTACTTC.

Concerning this clone itself: Distinct nucleotide sequences in the sample also encode this CDR3. V gene TRBV27 combines with J gene TRBJ1-5; D not certain. This CDR3 contains 13 residues. Trimming cost V 3 bases and J 4 bases, with 7 bases left between them. Germline V gene lookup returns CDR1 MNHEY and CDR2 SMNVEV (reference sequence). The CDR3 DNA is TGTGCCAGCAGTTTGGGCCAGAATCAGCCCCAGCATTTT. It yields the protein CASSLGQNQPQHF.

J is TRBJ1-5 and V is TRBV10-2, with 8 bases lining up with TRBD1. V dropped 3 bases and J dropped 5; count of bases not matched to a gene: 6. CDR3 length: 15 residues. Per germline, CDR1 WSHSY and CDR2 SAAADI. The CDR3 region has the DNA TGCGCCAGCAGTGACTCCGGGACAGGATATCAGCCCCAGCATTTT. It codes for CASSDSGTGYQPQHF.

The chain joins TRBV25-1 to TRBJ1-4; D may be TRBD1 (5 bases). CDR1 and CDR2 (germline): MGHDK, SYGVNS. V lost 3 bases and J lost 5, with 16 bases in between. The CDR3 is made up of 16 amino acids. CDR3 nucleotide sequence: TGTGCCAGCAGTGAGTTTGGTGGGGGGTTAAATGAAAAACTGTTTTTT. It translates to CASSEFGGGLNEKLFF.

The chain combines TRBV3-1 (or the pseudogene TRBV3-2) with TRBJ1-1; D remains ambiguous. CDR1 and CDR2 from the germline V gene are LGHDT and YNNKEL (reference sequence). Between the trimmed V and J ends, which lost 2 bases and 1 base, there was a span of 14 bases. The CDR3 runs to 16 residues. This CDR3 is CASSQPLFQSNTEAFF. CDR3 nucleotide sequence: TGTGCCAGCAGCCAACCCCTTTTTCAGTCGAACACTGAAGCTTTCTTT.

This clone appeared a single time. The chain joins TRBV30 to TRBJ2-1; 10 nucleotides line up with TRBD2. The CDR3 is 15 amino acids. The germline gives CDR1 GTSNPN, CDR2 SVGIG (reference sequence). The V gene end was trimmed by 2 bases and the J gene end by 6 bases; junction bases not matched to a gene: 7. The CDR3 is CAWSWVSGRRNEQFF. The CDR3 nucleotides read TGTGCCTGGAGTTGGGTTAGCGGGAGGCGCAATGAGCAGTTCTTC.

J is TRBJ1-1 and V is TRBV18; the D gene is possibly TRBD1 (6 bases). CDR3 length equals 15 residues. The germline CDR1 and CDR2 sequences are KGHSH and LQKENI. V was clipped by 1 base and J by 4 bases, with 13 bases between them. The chain's CDR3 is CASSPHLGQLTEAFF. CDR3 sequence (DNA): TGTGCCAGCTCACCACACCTCGGACAGCTCACTGAAGCTTTCTTT.

The rearrangement links TRBV30 to TRBJ1-2, with 10 positions matching TRBD1. The germline V gene encodes CDR1 GTSNPN and CDR2 SVGIG (reference sequence). This CDR3 comprises 13 residues. With 0 bases clipped from V and 10 bases from J, the junction kept 5 bases outside the gene matches. The CDR3: CAWSVPDRGPYTF. The DNA for the CDR3 is TGTGCCTGGAGTGTCCCTGACAGGGGGCCCTACACCTTC.

V and J are TRBV12-3 or TRBV12-4 and TRBJ1-1; no firm D call. Trimming left V 10 bases short and J 6 bases short, with 15 bases between. The CDR3 is 12 residues long. The CDR3 nucleotides are TGTGCCACAGGAGGGATTTCCTCTGAAGCTTTCTTT. It is translated as CATGGISSEAFF.

The chain links TRBV10-2 to TRBJ1-4, with D possibly matching TRBD1 (6 bases). The V end was cut by 6 bases, the J end by 8 bases, with 25 bases between. This CDR3 contains 17 residues. Germline values: CDR1 WSHSY, CDR2 SAAADI. In nucleotides, the CDR3 is TGCGCCAGCAGAGAGCCGGGACAAGGTCCCCTATCCGAAAAACTGTTTTTT. Translating it yields CASREPGQGPLSEKLFF.